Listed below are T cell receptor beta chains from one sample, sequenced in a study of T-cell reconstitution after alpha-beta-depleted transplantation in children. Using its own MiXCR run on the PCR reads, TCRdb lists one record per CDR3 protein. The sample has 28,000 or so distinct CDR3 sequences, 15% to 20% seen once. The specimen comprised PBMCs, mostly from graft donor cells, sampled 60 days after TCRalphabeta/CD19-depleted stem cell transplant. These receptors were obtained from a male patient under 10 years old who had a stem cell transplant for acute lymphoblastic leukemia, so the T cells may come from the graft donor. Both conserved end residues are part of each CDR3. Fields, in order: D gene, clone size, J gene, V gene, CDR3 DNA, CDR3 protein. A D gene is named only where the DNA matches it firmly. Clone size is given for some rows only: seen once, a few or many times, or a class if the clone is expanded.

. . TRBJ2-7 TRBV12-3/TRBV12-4 TGTGCCAGCAGTTCCCTAGTAATCGGGCGGGGCCTCTACGAGCAGTACTTC CASSSLVIGRGLYEQYF
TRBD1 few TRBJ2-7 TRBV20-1 TGCAGTGCTGACAGGGACAAGATCTACGAGCAGTACTTC CSADRDKIYEQYF
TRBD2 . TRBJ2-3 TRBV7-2 TGTGCCAGCAGCCCACAACTAGCGGGAGCGGGAGATACGCAGTATTTT CASSPQLAGAGDTQYF
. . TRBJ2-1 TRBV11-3 TGTGCCAGCAGCCGAACCCCCGACAGGAGGAATGAGCAGTTCTTC CASSRTPDRRNEQFF
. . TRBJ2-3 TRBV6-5 TGTGCCAGCAGTTATTCCGGTGGGGCAGCAGGCACAGATACGCAGTATTTT CASSYSGGAAGTDTQYF
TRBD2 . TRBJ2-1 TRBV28 TGTGCCAGCAGTGCTCCCATGGCCGGGACTAGCGACAATGAGCAGTTCTTC CASSAPMAGTSDNEQFF
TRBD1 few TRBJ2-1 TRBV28 TGTGCCAGCAGACCGACAGGGAGCTCCTACAATGAGCAGTTCTTC CASRPTGSSYNEQFF
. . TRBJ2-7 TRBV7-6 TGTGCCAGCAGCTCCGTTGACGGATCGGGGTACGAGCAGTACTTC CASSSVDGSGYEQYF
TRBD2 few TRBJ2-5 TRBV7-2 TGTGCCAGCAGCTTGGGCGGGGGACTGTACCAAGAGACCCAGTACTTC CASSLGGGLYQETQYF
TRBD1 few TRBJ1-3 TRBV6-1 TGTGCCAGCAGCATGAACAGGGGGCAGGCTGGAAACACCATATATTTT CASSMNRGQAGNTIYF
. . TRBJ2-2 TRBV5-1 TGCGCCAGCAGCTTTTGGCAGAACACCGGGGAGCTGTTTTTT CASSFWQNTGELFF
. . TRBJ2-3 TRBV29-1 TGCAGCGTTTCTGGGAGGTTCACAGATACGCAGTATTTT CSVSGRFTDTQYF
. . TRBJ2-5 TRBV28 TGTGCCAGCAGTTTGAGGCCAAGGCCAGAGACCCAGTACTTC CASSLRPRPETQYF
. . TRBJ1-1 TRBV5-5 TGTGCCAGCAGCTTGACGGTAAAGACTGAAGCTTTCTTT CASSLTVKTEAFF
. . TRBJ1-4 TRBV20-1 TGCAGTGCTAGAGTGGCGTCGGGTTCAGGAGGGTATGAAAAACTGTTTTTT CSARVASGSGGYEKLFF
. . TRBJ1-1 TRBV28 TGTGCCAGCACAGGGCCCACTGAAGCTTTCTTT CASTGPTEAFF
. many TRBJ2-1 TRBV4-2 TGTGCCAGCAGCCAAGAGGGTGGGAGCAACTACAATGAGCAGTTCTTC CASSQEGGSNYNEQFF
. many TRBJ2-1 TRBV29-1 TGCAGCGTTAACAGGGTGACTGAGCAGTTCTTC CSVNRVTEQFF